A single sample is the source of the 28 T cell receptor beta chains below, sequenced in a study of T cells in pancreatic ductal adenocarcinoma. No neoadjuvant therapy was given to the selected pancreatic ductal adenocarcinoma patients before their surgery. This table comes from immunoSEQ multiplex PCR, and its TCRdb copy is limited to in-frame clones, with some not included. The table records about 30,000 clones, more than 90% of them present only once. The sample consisted of PBMCs. These receptors were taken from a human donor with pancreatic ductal adenocarcinoma.

This chain links TRBV4-1 with TRBJ2-5; perhaps TRBD2 as D (6 bases). CDR3 size: 15 residues. Germline-derived CDR1 and CDR2 are MGHRA and YSYEKL. Trimming cost V 1 base and J 2 bases, with 11 bases left between them. CDR3 bases: TGCGCCAGCAGCCAAGTGGGGGGTGGGCAAGAGACCCAGTACTTC. The encoded protein is CASSQVGGGQETQYF.

This chain joins TRBV4-1 and TRBJ2-5, with D possibly TRBD2 on 5 matching bases. The CDR3 is 14 amino acids. In germline, CDR1 is MGHRA, CDR2 YSYEKL. V was trimmed by 0 bases and J by 2 bases, leaving 7 bases between them. The CDR3 spells CASSQDRGQETQYF. DNA of the CDR3: TGCGCCAGCAGCCAAGATCGGGGTCAAGAGACCCAGTACTTC.

The chain uses TRBV4-2 and TRBJ2-7; 10 bases match TRBD1. V shed 4 bases, J shed 1 base, and the junction held 22 bases outside the gene matches. The CDR3 is made up of 21 amino acids. Germline values: CDR1 LGHNA, CDR2 YNFKEQ. CDR3 in amino acids: CASSPLMFGSLGTGVSYEQYF. The CDR3 DNA is TGTGCCAGCAGCCCCCTGATGTTCGGTTCCCTTGGGACAGGGGTTTCCTACGAGCAGTACTTC.

For the CDR3, the DNA is TGTGCCAGTAGTATAGATCGACGGAGGGGGACTAATGAAAAACTGTTTTTT. It encodes CASSIDRRRGTNEKLFF. The chain employs TRBV19 and TRBJ1-4; tentative D call: TRBD1 (6 bases). This CDR3 comprises 17 residues. Germline CDR1 LNHDA, CDR2 SQIVND (reference sequence). The V and J ends lost 0 bases and 2 bases respectively, with 13 bases between them. Combining the CDR3 with reference TRBV19 and TRBJ1-4 gives the whole variable domain DGGITQSPKYLFRKEGQNVTLSCEQNLNHDAMYWYRQDPGQGLRLIYYSQIVNDFQKGDIAEGYSVSREKKESFPLTVTSAQKNPTAFYLCASSIDRRRGTNEKLFFGSGTQLSVL.

The chain is built from TRBV13 and TRBJ2-3; 9 nucleotides line up with TRBD1. There are 16 residues in the CDR3. V lost 2 bases and J lost 1; bases outside the gene matches: 4. Germline V gene sequence: CDR1 PRHDT, CDR2 FYEKMQ (reference sequence). CDR3 residues: CASSLRTGGRTDTQYF. DNA of the CDR3: TGTGCCAGCAGCTTACGTACAGGGGGCCGCACAGATACGCAGTATTTT.

V is TRBV4-1 and J is TRBJ1-2; D is possibly TRBD1 (6 bases). This CDR3 has 13 residues. Per germline, CDR1 MGHRA and CDR2 YSYEKL. With 1 base removed from V and 12 bases from J, the gap between germline ends came to 15 bases. The CDR3 region has the DNA TGCGCCAGCAGCCAAGCCGACAGGCAAGGGCACACCTTC. This translates into CASSQADRQGHTF.

The V call is TRBV2, the J call TRBJ2-7; 9 bases fit TRBD2. The germline gives CDR1 SNHLY, CDR2 FYNNEI. Trimming cost V 1 base and J 2 bases; bases outside gene matches: 9. CDR3 size: 17 residues. CDR3 sequence (DNA): TGTGCCAGCAGTGAAGGTGCGGCTAGCGGGACAACCTACGAGCAGTACTTC. Amino acid sequence: CASSEGAASGTTYEQYF. The full variable domain, completed using reference TRBV2 and TRBJ2-7, is EPEVTQTPSHQVTQMGQEVILRCVPISNHLYFYWYRQILGQKVEFLVSFYNNEISEKSEIFDDQFSVERPDGSNFTLKIRSTKLEDSAMYFCASSEGAASGTTYEQYFGPGTRLTVT.

The V gene is TRBV5-4, the J gene TRBJ1-2; D gene unclear. The CDR3 sequence is 15 residues long. The ends were cut back, 4 bases at V and 0 bases at J, with 13 bases in the middle. The germline V gene encodes CDR1 SGHNT and CDR2 YYREEE (reference sequence). CDR3 sequence reads: CASSQDEGSNYGYTF. CDR3 bases: TGTGCCAGCAGCCAAGATGAGGGTTCTAACTATGGCTACACCTTC. Complete variable domain (other parts from reference TRBV5-4 and TRBJ1-2): ETGVTQSPTHLIKTRGQQVTLRCSSQSGHNTVSWYQQALGQGPQFIFQYYREEENGRGNFPPRFSGLQFPNYSSELNVNALELDDSALYLCASSQDEGSNYGYTFGSGTRLTVV.

V and J are TRBV27 and TRBJ1-5, with D unclear. Germline values: CDR1 MNHEY, CDR2 SMNVEV (reference sequence). This CDR3 has 15 amino acids. V was clipped by 5 bases and J by 0 bases, with 11 bases between them. DNA for the CDR3: TGTGCCAGCAGTCCACACACGGATAGCAATCAGCCCCAGCATTTT. Protein sequence: CASSPHTDSNQPQHF.

The chain uses TRBV19 and TRBJ1-1, with D uncertain. This CDR3 region has 14 residues. Germline loops: CDR1 LNHDA, CDR2 SQIVND (reference sequence). Deletions cut 6 bases from V and 5 bases from J, with 16 bases between. Here the CDR3 reads CASSGPGGATEAFF. The CDR3 DNA is TGTGCCAGTAGCGGTCCCGGCGGCGCTACTGAAGCTTTCTTT.

The chain combines TRBV27 with TRBJ2-3, with D perhaps given as TRBD1 or TRBD2 (6 bases each). V was clipped by 6 bases and J by 2 bases, with 15 bases between them. The V gene's germline CDR1 is MNHEY and CDR2 SMNVEV (reference sequence). CDR3 length: 15 amino acids. This chain's CDR3 is CASSTLGGVTDTQYF. The CDR3 bases are TGTGCCAGCAGCACCCTGGGGGGCGTCACAGATACGCAGTATTTT.

The rearrangement links TRBV6-6 to TRBJ2-7; maybe TRBD1 (5 bases). Between the trimmed V and J ends, which lost 6 bases and 1 base, there was a span of 7 bases. The CDR3 runs to 12 residues. The germline V gene encodes CDR1 MNHNY and CDR2 SVGAGI (reference sequence). DNA of the CDR3: TGTGCCAGCAGACAGGTGTCCTACGAGCAGTACTTC. Translated, it gives CASRQVSYEQYF.

The J gene is TRBJ2-1, the V gene TRBV11-2, with 9 bases identical to TRBD2. The length of the CDR3 is 17 residues. Germline V CDR1 and CDR2: SGHAT, FQNNGV. Germline trimming cut 1 base from V and 4 bases from J; bases unmatched to any gene: 8. CDR3 residues: CASSLVELTSGYNEQFF. The CDR3 DNA is TGTGCCAGCAGCTTAGTTGAGTTGACTAGCGGATACAATGAGCAGTTCTTC. Full variable domain (remainder filled in from reference TRBV11-2 and TRBJ2-1): EAGVAQSPRYKIIEKRQSVAFWCNPISGHATLYWYQQILGQGPKLLIQFQNNGVVDDSQLPKDRFSAERLKGVDSTLKIQPAKLEDSAVYLCASSLVELTSGYNEQFFGPGTRLTVL.

The chain carries TRBV7-9 and TRBJ2-7; D may correspond to TRBD1 or TRBD2 (5 bases each). The CDR3 runs to 16 residues. Germline V gives CDR1 SEHNR, CDR2 FQNEAQ (reference sequence). The germline V and J ends were trimmed by 2 bases and 0 bases, with 14 bases remaining between them. CDR3 DNA: TGTGCCAGCAGCTTAAACGTTGAGGGGAACTCCTACGAGCAGTACTTC. Its translation is CASSLNVEGNSYEQYF.

This chain links TRBV5-8 with TRBJ2-1, with D perhaps assigned TRBD1 or TRBD2 (5 bases each). The CDR3 consists of 14 residues. The germline V and J ends were trimmed by 1 base and 6 bases, with 11 bases remaining between them. CDR1 is SGHTS and CDR2 is YDEGEE in the germline V gene. This CDR3 reads CASSLTGTPNEQFF. CDR3 nucleotides: TGTGCCAGCAGCTTGACCGGGACGCCCAATGAGCAGTTCTTC. The full variable domain, rest sourced from reference TRBV5-8 and TRBJ2-1, is EAGVTQSPTHLIKTRGQQATLRCSPISGHTSVYWYQQALGLGLQFLLWYDEGEERNRGNFPPRFSGRQFPNYSSELNVNALELEDSALYLCASSLTGTPNEQFFGPGTRLTVL.

The chain links TRBV7-2 to TRBJ2-7; 8 bases align to TRBD2. J gave up 7 bases and V 4 bases, and 24 bases lay outside the gene matches. The CDR3 has 19 amino acids. Looked up from germline, CDR1 is SGHTA and CDR2 is FQGNSA. This CDR3 reads CASSSARIGAGASAREQYF. Written as DNA, the CDR3 is TGTGCCAGCAGCTCCGCCCGGATAGGAGCGGGGGCCTCGGCTCGTGAGCAGTACTTC.

This clone was counted a few times. The chain recombines TRBV7-2 with TRBJ2-5; no clear D gene. Germline loops: CDR1 SGHTA, CDR2 FQGNSA. Trimming shortened V by 5 bases and J by 6 bases, and 7 bases separated the two germline ends. This CDR3 contains 11 residues. CDR3 sequence reads: CASSRLQTQYF. The CDR3 DNA is TGTGCCAGCAGCCGTTTACAGACCCAGTACTTC.

The CDR3 loop reads CASSLGLAGTDTQYF. The CDR3 nucleotides read TGTGCCAGCAGTTTGGGACTAGCGGGCACAGATACGCAGTATTTT. The chain joins TRBV6-6 to TRBJ2-3; 11 bases align to TRBD2. This CDR3 comprises 15 residues. Looked up from germline, CDR1 is MNHNY and CDR2 is SVGAGI (reference sequence). V was clipped by 4 bases and J by 1 base; unmatched bases: 1.

This clone is a singleton in its sample. The V and J genes are TRBV19 and TRBJ1-5; unclear D gene. The CDR3 has 14 residues. V lost 7 bases and J 4 bases, leaving 14 bases between the germline ends. The germline gives CDR1 LNHDA, CDR2 SQIVND (reference sequence). This chain's CDR3 is CASTIGRLNQPQHF. The CDR3 DNA reads TGTGCCAGTACCATAGGACGTTTAAATCAGCCCCAGCATTTT.

V usage is TRBV5-5 and J usage is TRBJ2-7; perhaps TRBD1 as D (5 bases). The V gene lost 1 base and the J gene lost 5 bases, with 13 bases spanning the gap. The CDR3 is 14 amino acids. The germline V gene has CDR1 SGHKS and CDR2 YYEKEE (reference sequence). The CDR3 protein is CASSLLDQGNEQYF. Here the CDR3 DNA reads TGTGCCAGCAGCTTGCTCGACCAGGGCAACGAGCAGTACTTC.

This clone was seen only once. V and J are TRBV19 and TRBJ2-1; 14 nucleotides agree with TRBD2. J was trimmed by 6 bases and V by 5 bases; bases with no gene match: 21. This CDR3 is 21 amino acids long. Germline CDR1 LNHDA, CDR2 SQIVND (reference sequence). CDR3 sequence (DNA): TGTGCCAGTAGTTATCTAATGGGACTAGCGGGAGTATGGGAGGGAGGCAATGAGCAGTTCTTC. Its protein product is CASSYLMGLAGVWEGGNEQFF.

V is TRBV23-1 and J is TRBJ1-2; perhaps TRBD1 as D (5 bases). TRBV23-1 is an ORF; its function is uncertain. V dropped 0 bases and J dropped 5 bases, with 13 bases sitting between them. The CDR3 is 15 residues long. The CDR3 region is CASSQSCRVGYGYTF. DNA of the CDR3: TGCGCCAGCAGTCAATCTTGCAGGGTCGGGTATGGCTACACCTTC.

This clone was found a few times. The chain uses TRBV27 and TRBJ2-1, with 10 bases matching TRBD1. In germline, CDR1 is MNHEY, CDR2 SMNVEV (reference sequence). This CDR3 region has 13 residues. Trimming took 6 bases from V and 6 from J; bases not matched to a gene: 2. CDR3 protein: CASRRTGGNEQFF. CDR3 in DNA: TGTGCCAGCAGACGGACAGGGGGCAATGAGCAGTTCTTC.

This rearrangement joins TRBV7-9 to TRBJ2-7, with D perhaps matching TRBD1 or TRBD2 (5 bases each). Looked up from germline, CDR1 is SEHNR and CDR2 is FQNEAQ (reference sequence). CDR3 size: 15 residues. Trimming left V 5 bases short and J 3 bases short, with 17 bases between. The CDR3 loop is CASSRTGTKNYEQYF. The CDR3 DNA follows: TGTGCCAGCAGCCGTACCGGGACCAAAAACTACGAGCAGTACTTC.

The chain has TRBV14 and TRBJ2-7; 8 bases fit TRBD1. With 4 bases clipped from V and 2 bases from J, the junction kept 4 bases outside the gene matches. This CDR3 comprises 14 residues. The germline V gene has CDR1 SGHDN and CDR2 FVKESK. The CDR3 DNA sequence: TGTGCCAGCAGCCGCGACAGGGGCCCCTACGAGCAGTACTTC. It translates to CASSRDRGPYEQYF.

The chain recombines TRBV19 with TRBJ1-5, with D perhaps TRBD1 (5 bases). V was trimmed by 7 bases and J by 0 bases, leaving 10 bases between them. Germline V CDR1 and CDR2: LNHDA, SQIVND (reference sequence). CDR3 length: 14 residues. CDR3 protein: CASMERGSNQPQHF. DNA for the CDR3: TGTGCCAGTATGGAAAGGGGTAGCAATCAGCCCCAGCATTTT.

The CDR3 DNA reads as TGTGCCAGCTCACTAGGGCGAGACACAGATACGCAGTATTTT. It translates to CASSLGRDTDTQYF. The chain couples TRBV18 to TRBJ2-3; D uncertain. Trimming took off 4 bases at V and 2 bases at J, with 10 bases between the two ends. The CDR3 extends over 14 amino acids. The V gene's germline CDR1 is KGHSH and CDR2 LQKENI.

This clone was observed a few times. The gene calls are TRBV2 and TRBJ2-5; TRBD2 agrees at 11 bases. The J segment lost 6 bases and the V segment lost 7 bases, leaving 10 bases of the junction unmatched. Germline V gene data show CDR1 as SNHLY and CDR2 as FYNNEI. The CDR3 covers 15 residues. CDR3: CASKGTSGGPKTQYF. CDR3 nucleotides: TGTGCCAGCAAGGGGACTAGCGGAGGGCCGAAGACCCAGTACTTC.